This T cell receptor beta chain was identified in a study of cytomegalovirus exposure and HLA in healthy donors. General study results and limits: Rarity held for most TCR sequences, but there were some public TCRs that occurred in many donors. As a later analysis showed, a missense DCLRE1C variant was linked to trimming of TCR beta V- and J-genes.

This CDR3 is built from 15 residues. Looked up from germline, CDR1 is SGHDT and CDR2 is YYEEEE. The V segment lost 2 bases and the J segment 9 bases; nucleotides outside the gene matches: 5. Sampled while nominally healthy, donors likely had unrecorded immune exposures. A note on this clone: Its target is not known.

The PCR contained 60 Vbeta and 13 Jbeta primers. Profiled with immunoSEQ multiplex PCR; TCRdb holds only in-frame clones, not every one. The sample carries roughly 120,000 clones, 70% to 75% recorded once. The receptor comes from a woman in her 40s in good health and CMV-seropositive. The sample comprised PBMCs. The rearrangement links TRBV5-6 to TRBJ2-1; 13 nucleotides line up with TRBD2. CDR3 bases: TGTGCCAGCAGCTTACTAGCGGGGGGGCAGGGTGAGCAGTTCTTC. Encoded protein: CASSLLAGGQGEQFF.